Reported below is one T cell receptor beta chain. Its matching antigen is unknown. These data come from a study of CD4 T cells in relation to SARS-CoV-2 and coronaviruses. For the study at large: Of the patients, 8 or 9 were male, a few female, two Hispanic.

Points from the study as a whole: Each donor contributed either pre-pandemic or post-infection samples, not both. Memory recall responses, not primary responses primed in culture, are what the assay detects.

V gave up 1 base and J gave up 5 bases; unmatched junction bases: 5. Germline CDR1 SGHTA, CDR2 FQGNSA. The CDR3 covers 16 residues. TCRdb's table, derived via immunoSEQ multiplex PCR, lists solely in-frame clones and lacks some. The sample lists some 42,000 clones; over 75% were seen once. This chain links TRBV7-2 with TRBJ2-5; 12 bases are shared with TRBD2. The sequence derives from an adult with COVID-19. The sequencing input was memory CD4+ T cells from PBMCs. Written as DNA, the CDR3 is TGTGCCAGCAGCTTAGGTCTAGCGGGGGGGCGGGAGACCCAGTACTTC. Its translation is CASSLGLAGGRETQYF.